The 15 T cell receptor beta chains in this list originate from one sample, sequenced in a study of graft-versus-host responses after intestinal transplantation (dated by TCRdb to about 2021). Receptors were amplified or captured by the immunoSEQ multiplex PCR assay. TCRdb limited this immuneACCESS table to in-frame rearrangements with V and J called. A share of clones is missing; checked studies link under half to unresolved V genes, and the rest is unexplained. This sample lists tens of thousands of clones; about 89% were detected once. Approximately 0.34% of the sample comes from the top ten. Per the publication, the time point label means: cells obtained before transplantation from donor or recipient. For these receptors, no antigen is known. The sample here was unstimulated CD4+ T cells sorted from spleen or lymph node cells, taken before intestinal transplant. These TCRs come from a human donor who received an intestinal transplant.

The rearrangement links TRBV30 to TRBJ1-5; TRBD1 is a possible D gene (5 bases). Trimming stripped 3 bases from V and 3 bases from J, with 12 bases between. The CDR3 runs 14 residues. CDR1 is GTSNPN, CDR2 SVGIG, per germline (reference sequence). The CDR3 here is CAWSPAGLNQPQHF. For the CDR3, the DNA is TGTGCCTGGAGCCCGGCGGGACTCAATCAGCCCCAGCATTTT.

The chain couples TRBV6-5 to TRBJ1-5; D gene ambiguous. The CDR3 spans 14 residues. Germline lookup yields CDR1 MNHEY and CDR2 SVGAGI. Deletions cut 0 bases from V and 5 bases from J, with 8 bases between. CDR3 amino acids: CASSYSTGYQPQHF. DNA for the CDR3: TGTGCCAGCAGTTACTCGACGGGGTATCAGCCCCAGCATTTT.

This rearrangement joins TRBV29-1 to TRBJ2-5; 9 bases are a match to TRBD1. CDR3 length: 15 residues. CDR1 SQVTM and CDR2 ANQGSEA come from the germline V gene. V dropped 7 bases and J dropped 1; count of bases not matched to a gene: 10. This CDR3 reads CSGTAGTGFQETQYF. CDR3 bases: TGCAGCGGCACAGCCGGGACAGGGTTCCAAGAGACCCAGTACTTC.

The chain carries TRBV27 and TRBJ2-7; TRBD1 matches 8 bases. Germline V gene lookup returns CDR1 MNHEY and CDR2 SMNVEV (reference sequence). There are 15 residues in the CDR3. J lost 6 bases, V lost 4 bases, and 11 bases had no gene match. This CDR3 is CASSSPGQAKLEQYF. CDR3 DNA sequence: TGTGCCAGCAGTTCACCGGGACAGGCTAAACTCGAGCAGTACTTC.

The chain uses TRBV7-2 and TRBJ2-2, with a weak D call TRBD1 (6 bases). With 5 bases removed from V and 1 base from J, the gap between germline ends came to 8 bases. Germline assignment: CDR1 SGHTA and CDR2 FQGNSA. This CDR3 comprises 14 residues. The DNA for the CDR3 is TGTGCCAGCAGCCCAGGGGTGAACACCGGGGAGCTGTTTTTT. Protein product: CASSPGVNTGELFF.

This clone was observed once. The chain carries TRBV9 and TRBJ1-1; D not resolved. Trimming left V 0 bases short and J 5 bases short, with 8 bases between. From germline, CDR1 is SGDLS and CDR2 YYNGEE. The CDR3 spans 13 residues. CDR3 protein: CASSVGSGTEAFF. CDR3 coding DNA: TGTGCCAGCAGCGTAGGTAGCGGAACTGAAGCTTTCTTT. Drawing the rest from reference TRBV9 and TRBJ1-1, the complete variable domain is DSGVTQTPKHLITATGQRVTLRCSPRSGDLSVYWYQQSLDQGLQFLIQYYNGEERAKGNILERFSAQQFPDLHSELNLSSLELGDSALYFCASSVGSGTEAFFGQGTRLTVV.

V and J are TRBV4-2 and TRBJ1-6; D is possibly TRBD1 (6 bases). The CDR3 has 17 residues. V was cut by 4 bases and J by 14 bases, with 27 bases left in between. In germline, CDR1 is LGHNA, CDR2 YNFKEQ. CDR3 nucleotides: TGTGCCAGCAGCCCCCGGACCAAAGACAGGCCACTCCTGGCCCTCCACTTT. Amino acids: CASSPRTKDRPLLALHF.

The gene calls are TRBV5-1 and TRBJ2-7, with 11 bases that match TRBD1. The CDR3 totals 15 residues. Germline V gives CDR1 SGHRS, CDR2 YFSETQ. Trimming removed 0 bases from V and 7 bases from J; junction bases left unmatched: 6. The CDR3 is CASSLEGQGAFEQYF. The CDR3 DNA reads as TGCGCCAGCAGCTTGGAAGGACAGGGGGCGTTTGAGCAGTACTTC. Combining the CDR3 with reference TRBV5-1 and TRBJ2-7 gives the whole variable domain KAGVTQTPRYLIKTRGQQVTLSCSPISGHRSVSWYQQTPGQGLQFLFEYFSETQRNKGNFPGRFSGRQFSNSRSEMNVSTLELGDSALYLCASSLEGQGAFEQYFGPGTRLTVT.

This clone was seen once. This chain joins TRBV27 and TRBJ1-1, with 10 bases fitting TRBD1. J lost 4 bases, V lost 7 bases, and 12 bases had no gene match. The CDR3 has 16 amino acids. CDR1 is MNHEY, CDR2 SMNVEV, per germline (reference sequence). CDR3 sequence reads: CASMRGTGALGTEAFF. CDR3 DNA: TGTGCCAGCATGAGGGGGACAGGGGCTTTGGGCACTGAAGCTTTCTTT.

This CDR3 is CASSYSPGNTGELFF. DNA of the CDR3: TGTGCCAGCAGTTATAGTCCCGGGAACACCGGGGAGCTGTTTTTT. The J gene is TRBJ2-2, the V gene TRBV6-5; no reliable D call. The CDR3 sequence is 15 residues long. V lost 3 bases and J 1 base, leaving 9 bases between the germline ends. The germline gives CDR1 MNHEY, CDR2 SVGAGI.

The rearrangement links TRBV5-1 to TRBJ2-4, with TRBD2 identical over 10 bases. The V gene end was trimmed by 5 bases and the J gene end by 5 bases; junction bases not matched to a gene: 4. CDR3 size: 14 residues. Germline-derived CDR1 and CDR2 are SGHRS and YFSETQ. The CDR3 here is CASRASGGENIQYF. CDR3 DNA: TGCGCCAGCAGGGCTAGCGGGGGTGAAAACATTCAGTACTTC.

The chain carries TRBV6-5 and TRBJ1-1; D is perhaps TRBD1 (6 bases). This CDR3 spans 16 amino acids. CDR1 is MNHEY, CDR2 SVGAGI, per germline. V lost 2 bases, J lost 0 bases, and 13 bases lay in between. This CDR3 is CASSYTGLPLNTEAFF. CDR3 coding DNA: TGTGCCAGCAGTTACACAGGGTTACCCTTGAACACTGAAGCTTTCTTT.

This clone was counted a single time. The CDR3 DNA is TGTGCCAGCAGCTTGTACCCGGGAGACCCCTACGAGCAGTACTTC. It codes for CASSLYPGDPYEQYF. The chain uses TRBV5-6 and TRBJ2-7, with D possibly TRBD2 on 6 matching bases. Germline V CDR1 and CDR2: SGHDT, YYEEEE. The CDR3 length is 15 residues. V was pared by 1 base and J by 2 bases, with 13 bases between.

The sample holds a few counts of this clone. The rearrangement uses TRBV7-9 and TRBJ2-7; possible D gene TRBD2, 6 bases. CDR1 is SEHNR, CDR2 FQNEAQ, per germline (reference sequence). Trimming took 5 bases from V and 9 from J, leaving 23 bases between them. The CDR3 totals 15 residues. This CDR3 is CASSRGTAIDIGQYF. In DNA, the CDR3 is TGTGCCAGCAGCCGGGGGACCGCCATTGATATCGGGCAGTACTTC.

This chain links TRBV29-1 with TRBJ1-2; no clear D. This CDR3 is built from 11 residues. V was trimmed by 6 bases and J by 8 bases, leaving 13 bases between them. CDR1 is SQVTM and CDR2 is ANQGSEA in the germline V gene. The CDR3 DNA reads as TGCAGCGTCCAGCCGGGTAACGGCTACACCTTC. This sequence encodes CSVQPGNGYTF.